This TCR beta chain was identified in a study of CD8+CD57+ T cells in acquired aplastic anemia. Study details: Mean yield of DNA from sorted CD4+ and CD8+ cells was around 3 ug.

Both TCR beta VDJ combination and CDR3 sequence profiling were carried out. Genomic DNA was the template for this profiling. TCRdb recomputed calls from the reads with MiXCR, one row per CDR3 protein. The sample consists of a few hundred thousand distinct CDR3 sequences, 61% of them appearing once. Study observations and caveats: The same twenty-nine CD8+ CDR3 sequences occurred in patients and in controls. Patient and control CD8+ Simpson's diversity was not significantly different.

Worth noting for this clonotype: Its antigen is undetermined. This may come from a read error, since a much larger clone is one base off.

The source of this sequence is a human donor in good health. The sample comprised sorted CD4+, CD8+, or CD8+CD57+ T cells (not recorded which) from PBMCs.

The CDR3 nucleotides read TGTGCCAGCAGCTTAGGGGCGATTGAAAAACCGTTTTTT. Its protein is CASSLGAIEKPFF. This rearrangement joins TRBV7-9 to TRBJ1-4; no definite D call. Germline V lookup: CDR1 SEHNR, CDR2 FQNEAQ (reference sequence). This CDR3 has 13 amino acids.